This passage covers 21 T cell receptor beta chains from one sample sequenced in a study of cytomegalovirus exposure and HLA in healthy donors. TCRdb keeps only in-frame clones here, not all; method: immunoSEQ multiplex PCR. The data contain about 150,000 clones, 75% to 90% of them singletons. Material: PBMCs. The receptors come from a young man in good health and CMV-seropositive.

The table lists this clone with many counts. CDR3 bases: TGTGCCAGCAGTTACTCGGGACAGATCACAGATACGCAGTATTTT. Its translation: CASSYSGQITDTQYF. The chain joins TRBV6-5 to TRBJ2-3; 7 nucleotides line up with TRBD1. V lost 0 bases, J lost 2 bases, and 2 bases stayed unmatched. The CDR3 runs 15 residues. Germline V CDR1 and CDR2: MNHEY, SVGAGI.

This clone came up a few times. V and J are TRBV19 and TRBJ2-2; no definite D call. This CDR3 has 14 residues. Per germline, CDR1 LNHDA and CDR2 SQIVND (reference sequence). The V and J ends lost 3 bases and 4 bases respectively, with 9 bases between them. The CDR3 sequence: CASSISQSTGELFF. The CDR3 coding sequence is TGTGCCAGTAGTATTTCACAGAGCACCGGGGAGCTGTTTTTT.

The CDR3 sequence: CATSREARASGYNEQFF. CDR3 in DNA: TGTGCCACCAGCAGAGAAGCTAGGGCTAGCGGGTACAATGAGCAGTTCTTC. The chain couples TRBV15 to TRBJ2-1, with TRBD2 matching over 8 bases. Per germline, CDR1 LNHNV and CDR2 YYDKDF (reference sequence). The J segment lost 4 bases and the V segment lost 0 bases, leaving 8 bases of the junction unmatched. The CDR3 runs to 17 residues.

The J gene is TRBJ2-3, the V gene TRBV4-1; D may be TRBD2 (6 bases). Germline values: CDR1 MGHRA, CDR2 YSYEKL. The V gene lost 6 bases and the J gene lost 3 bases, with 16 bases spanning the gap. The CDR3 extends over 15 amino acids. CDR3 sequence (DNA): TGCGCCAGCAGTTACCCGGGACTCATGACAGATACGCAGTATTTT. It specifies CASSYPGLMTDTQYF.

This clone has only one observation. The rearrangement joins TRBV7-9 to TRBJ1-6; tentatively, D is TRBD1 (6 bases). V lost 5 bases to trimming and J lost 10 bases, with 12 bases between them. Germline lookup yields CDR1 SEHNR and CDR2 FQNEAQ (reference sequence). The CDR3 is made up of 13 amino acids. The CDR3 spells CASSAQGLSPLHF. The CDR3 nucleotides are TGTGCCAGCAGCGCCCAGGGGTTGTCACCCCTCCACTTT.

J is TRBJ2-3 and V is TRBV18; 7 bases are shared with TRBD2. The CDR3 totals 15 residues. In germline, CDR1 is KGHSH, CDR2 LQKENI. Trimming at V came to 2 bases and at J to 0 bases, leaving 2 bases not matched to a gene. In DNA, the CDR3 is TGTGCCAGCTCACCATCTAGCGGTAGCACAGATACGCAGTATTTT. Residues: CASSPSSGSTDTQYF.

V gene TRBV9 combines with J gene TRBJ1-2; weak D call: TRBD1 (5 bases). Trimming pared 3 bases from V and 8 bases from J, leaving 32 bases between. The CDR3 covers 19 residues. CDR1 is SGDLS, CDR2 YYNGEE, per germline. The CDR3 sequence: CASSGRQWGRAMVLLGYTF. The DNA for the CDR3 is TGTGCCAGCAGCGGACGACAGTGGGGCAGGGCAATGGTCCTATTGGGCTACACCTTC. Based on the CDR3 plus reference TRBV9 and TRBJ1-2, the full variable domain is DSGVTQTPKHLITATGQRVTLRCSPRSGDLSVYWYQQSLDQGLQFLIQYYNGEERAKGNILERFSAQQFPDLHSELNLSSLELGDSALYFCASSGRQWGRAMVLLGYTFGSGTRLTVV.

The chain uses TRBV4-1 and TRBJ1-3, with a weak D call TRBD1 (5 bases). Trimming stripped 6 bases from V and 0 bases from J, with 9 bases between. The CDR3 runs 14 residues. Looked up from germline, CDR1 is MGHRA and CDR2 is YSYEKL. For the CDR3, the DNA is TGCGCCAGCAGGGACACCGGCTCTGGAAACACCATATATTTT. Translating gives CASRDTGSGNTIYF.

The CDR3 DNA follows: TGTGCCAGCAGTTACGAACAAGGGGCGTTTTACCTCCACTTT. This sequence encodes CASSYEQGAFYLHF. The gene calls are TRBV6-5 and TRBJ1-6; D may be TRBD1 (5 bases). CDR1 MNHEY and CDR2 SVGAGI come from the germline V gene. Trimming left V 2 bases short and J 15 bases short, with 17 bases between. The CDR3 covers 14 residues.

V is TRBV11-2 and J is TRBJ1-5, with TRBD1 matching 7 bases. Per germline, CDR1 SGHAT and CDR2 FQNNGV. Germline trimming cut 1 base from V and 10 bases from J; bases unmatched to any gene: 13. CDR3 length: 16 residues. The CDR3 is CASSLGVGQVHTPQHF. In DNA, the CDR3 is TGTGCCAGCAGCTTAGGCGTCGGACAGGTCCATACACCCCAGCATTTT.

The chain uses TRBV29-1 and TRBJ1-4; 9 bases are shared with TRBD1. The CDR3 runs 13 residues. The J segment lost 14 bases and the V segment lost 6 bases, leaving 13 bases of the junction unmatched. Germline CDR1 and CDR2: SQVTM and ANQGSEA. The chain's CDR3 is CSVGTGTKAALFF. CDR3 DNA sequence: TGCAGCGTGGGGACAGGGACCAAAGCGGCGCTGTTTTTT. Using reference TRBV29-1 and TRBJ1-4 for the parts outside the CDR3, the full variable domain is SAVISQKPSRDICQRGTSLTIQCQVDSQVTMMFWYRQQPGQSLTLIATANQGSEATYESGFVIDKFPISRPNLTFSTLTVSNMSPEDSSIYLCSVGTGTKAALFFGSGTQLSVL.

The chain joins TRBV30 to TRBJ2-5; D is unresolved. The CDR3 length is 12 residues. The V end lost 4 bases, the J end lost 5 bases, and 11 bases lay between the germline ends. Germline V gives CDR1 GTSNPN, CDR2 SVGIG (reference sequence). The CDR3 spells CAWNAVGETQYF. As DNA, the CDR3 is TGTGCCTGGAATGCGGTCGGGGAGACCCAGTACTTC.

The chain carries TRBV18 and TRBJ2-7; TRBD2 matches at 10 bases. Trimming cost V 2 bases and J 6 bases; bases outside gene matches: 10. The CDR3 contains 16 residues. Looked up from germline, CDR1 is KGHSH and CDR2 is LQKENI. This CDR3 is CASSPTGLAGDGEQYF. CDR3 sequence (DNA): TGTGCCAGCTCACCAACTGGGCTAGCGGGAGATGGCGAGCAGTACTTC.

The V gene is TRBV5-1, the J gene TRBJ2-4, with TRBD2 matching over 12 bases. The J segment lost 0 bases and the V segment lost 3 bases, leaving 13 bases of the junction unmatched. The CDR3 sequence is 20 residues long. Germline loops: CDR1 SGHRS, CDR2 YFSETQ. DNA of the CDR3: TGCGCCAGCAGCTCCCGTCCATCTAGCGGGGGGGGACTAGCCAAAAACATTCAGTACTTC. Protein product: CASSSRPSSGGGLAKNIQYF.

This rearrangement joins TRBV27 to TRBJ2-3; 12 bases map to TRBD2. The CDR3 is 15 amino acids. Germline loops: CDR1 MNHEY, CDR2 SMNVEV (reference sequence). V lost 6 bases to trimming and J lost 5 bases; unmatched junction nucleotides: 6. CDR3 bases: TGTGCCAGCAGACCTAGCGGGAGGGGCGGAGATACGCAGTATTTT. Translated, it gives CASRPSGRGGDTQYF.

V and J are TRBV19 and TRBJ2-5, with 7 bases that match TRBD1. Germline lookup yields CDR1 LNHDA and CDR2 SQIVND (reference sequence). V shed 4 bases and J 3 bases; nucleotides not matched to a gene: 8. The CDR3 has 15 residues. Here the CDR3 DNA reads TGTGCCAGTAGTACTCCCGGGACAGCTAAAGAGACCCAGTACTTC. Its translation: CASSTPGTAKETQYF.

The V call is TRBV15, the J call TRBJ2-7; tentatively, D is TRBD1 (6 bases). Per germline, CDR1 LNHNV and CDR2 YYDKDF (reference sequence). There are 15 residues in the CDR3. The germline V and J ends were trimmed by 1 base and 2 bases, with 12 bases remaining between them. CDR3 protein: CATSRGTEYTYEQYF. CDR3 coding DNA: TGTGCCACCAGCAGAGGGACAGAATACACCTACGAGCAGTACTTC. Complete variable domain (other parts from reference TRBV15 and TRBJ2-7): DAMVIQNPRYQVTQFGKPVTLSCSQTLNHNVMYWYQQKSSQAPKLLFHYYDKDFNNEADTPDNFQSRRPNTSFCFLDIRSPGLGDTAMYLCATSRGTEYTYEQYFGPGTRLTVT.

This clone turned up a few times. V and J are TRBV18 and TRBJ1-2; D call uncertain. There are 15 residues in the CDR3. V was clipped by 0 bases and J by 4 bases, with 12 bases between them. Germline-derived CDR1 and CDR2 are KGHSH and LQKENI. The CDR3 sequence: CASSPPTGGSYGYTF. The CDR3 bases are TGTGCCAGCTCACCACCAACGGGAGGGTCCTATGGCTACACCTTC.

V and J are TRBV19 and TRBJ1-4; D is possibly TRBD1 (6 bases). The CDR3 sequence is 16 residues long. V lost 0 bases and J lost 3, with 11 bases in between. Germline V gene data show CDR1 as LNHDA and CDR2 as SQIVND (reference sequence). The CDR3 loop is CASSIDRQEPNEKLFF. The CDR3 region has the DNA TGTGCCAGTAGTATAGATCGACAGGAGCCTAATGAAAAACTGTTTTTT.

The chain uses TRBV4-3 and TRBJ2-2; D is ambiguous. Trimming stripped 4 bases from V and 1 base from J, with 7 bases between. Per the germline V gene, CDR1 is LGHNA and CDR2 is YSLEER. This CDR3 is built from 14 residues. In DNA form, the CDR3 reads TGCGCCAGCAGCCCCGTTATGAACACCGGGGAGCTGTTTTTT. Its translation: CASSPVMNTGELFF.

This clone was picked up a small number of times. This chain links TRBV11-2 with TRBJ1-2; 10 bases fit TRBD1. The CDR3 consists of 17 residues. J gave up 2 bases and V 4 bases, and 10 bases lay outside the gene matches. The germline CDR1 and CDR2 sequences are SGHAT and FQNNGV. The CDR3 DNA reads TGTGCCAGCAGCTCGCCGGGGCGGACAGGGGGAAACTATGGCTACACCTTC. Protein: CASSSPGRTGGNYGYTF.